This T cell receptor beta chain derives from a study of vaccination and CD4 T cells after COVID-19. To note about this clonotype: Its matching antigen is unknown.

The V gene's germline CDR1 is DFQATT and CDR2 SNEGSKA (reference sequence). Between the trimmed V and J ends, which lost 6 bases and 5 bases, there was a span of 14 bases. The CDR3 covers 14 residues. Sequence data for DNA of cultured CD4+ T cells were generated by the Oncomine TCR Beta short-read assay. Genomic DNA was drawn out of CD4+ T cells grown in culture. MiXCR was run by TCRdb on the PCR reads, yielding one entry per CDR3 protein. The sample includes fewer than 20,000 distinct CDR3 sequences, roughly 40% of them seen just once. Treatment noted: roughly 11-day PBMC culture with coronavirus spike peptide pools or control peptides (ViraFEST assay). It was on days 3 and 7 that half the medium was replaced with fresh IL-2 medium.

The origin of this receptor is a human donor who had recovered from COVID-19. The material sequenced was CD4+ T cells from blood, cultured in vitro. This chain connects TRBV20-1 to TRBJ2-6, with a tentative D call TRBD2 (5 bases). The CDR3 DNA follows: TGCAGTGCGCCGACACGGGAATGGGCCAACGTCCTGACTTTC. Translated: CSAPTREWANVLTF.